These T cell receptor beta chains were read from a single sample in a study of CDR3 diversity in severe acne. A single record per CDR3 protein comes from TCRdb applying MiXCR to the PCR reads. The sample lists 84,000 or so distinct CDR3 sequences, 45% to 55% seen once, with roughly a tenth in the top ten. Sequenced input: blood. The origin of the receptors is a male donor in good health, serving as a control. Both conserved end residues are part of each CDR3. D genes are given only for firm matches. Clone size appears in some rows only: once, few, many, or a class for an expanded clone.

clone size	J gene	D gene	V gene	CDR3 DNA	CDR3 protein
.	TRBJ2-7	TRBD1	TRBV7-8	TGCGCCAGCAGCCGACCGGGACAGGGCATTTTCGAGCAGTACTTC	CASSRPGQGIFEQYF
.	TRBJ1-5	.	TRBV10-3	TGTGCCAGCAGTTTACCGGGACACAATCAGCCCCAGCATTTT	CASSLPGHNQPQHF
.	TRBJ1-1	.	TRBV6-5	TGTGCCAGCAGTTACGAACGGGACACTGAAGCTTTCTTT	CASSYERDTEAFF
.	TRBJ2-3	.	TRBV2	TGTGCCAGCAGTGATCGGAGCAGCACAGATACGCAGTATTTT	CASSDRSSTDTQYF
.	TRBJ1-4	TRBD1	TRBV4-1	TGCGCCAGCAGCCATGAGTCAGGGGGCGGGAAAAAACTGTTTTTT	CASSHESGGGKKLFF
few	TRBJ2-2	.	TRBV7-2	TGTGCCAGCAGCCGATCGGTGGCCGGGGAGCTGTTTTTT	CASSRSVAGELFF
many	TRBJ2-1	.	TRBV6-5	TGTGCCAGCAGTTTAGCCCCGGGAGAATACAATGAGCAGTTCTTC	CASSLAPGEYNEQFF
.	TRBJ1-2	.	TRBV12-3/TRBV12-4	TGTGCCAGCAGCCCCTCGAGACGGTCTCTCCACTATGGCTACACCTTC	CASSPSRRSLHYGYTF
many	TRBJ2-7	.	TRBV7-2	TGTGCCAGCAGCTCTCTCTCCGGGCCCTACGAGCAGTACTTC	CASSSLSGPYEQYF
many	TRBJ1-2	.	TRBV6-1	TGTGCCAGCCTCCCATTGCGGGGGTTAGGCTACACCTTC	CASLPLRGLGYTF
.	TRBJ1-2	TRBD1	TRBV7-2	TGTGCCAGCAGTTCCGGGACAGGGATGTTCACCTTC	CASSSGTGMFTF
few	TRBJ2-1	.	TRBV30	TGTGCCTGGAGTGCGAGGTTAATAAACGAGGGTGAGCAGTTCTTC	CAWSARLINEGEQFF
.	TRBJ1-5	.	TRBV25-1	TGTGCCAGCAGCCGACAGATAGATCAGCCCCAGCATTTT	CASSRQIDQPQHF
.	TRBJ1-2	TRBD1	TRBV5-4	TGTGCCAGCAGCTTGGACAGGGGAGTAGGCGGTGGCTACACCTTC	CASSLDRGVGGGYTF
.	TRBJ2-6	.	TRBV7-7	TGTGCTAGCAGGGGCTCTGGGGCCAACGTCCTGACTTTC	CASRGSGANVLTF
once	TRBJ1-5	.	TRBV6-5	TGTGCCAGCAGTCGGGTGGGGGGGAATCAGCCCCAGCATTTT	CASSRVGGNQPQHF
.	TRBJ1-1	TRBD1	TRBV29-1	TGCAGCGTTGCTACCGGGACAGGGGGACTTGAAGCTTTCTTT	CSVATGTGGLEAFF
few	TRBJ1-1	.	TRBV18	TGTGCCAGCTCAACCGGGTTCCCCACTGAAGCTTTCTTT	CASSTGFPTEAFF
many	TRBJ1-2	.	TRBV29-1	TGCAGCGTTGATAGGGACGGAGGATATGGCTACACCTTC	CSVDRDGGYGYTF
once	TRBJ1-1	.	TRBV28	TGTGCCAGCCACAGAGTGAGGGGCACTGAAGCTTTCTTT	CASHRVRGTEAFF
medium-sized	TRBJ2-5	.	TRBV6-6	TGTGCCAGCAGTTACGAGACCCAGTACTTC	CASSYETQYF
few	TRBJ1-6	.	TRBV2	TGTGCCAGCGGAACAGGGTATAATTCACCCCTCCACTTT	CASGTGYNSPLHF
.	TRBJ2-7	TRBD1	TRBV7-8	TGTGCCAGCAGCCTAGGACAGGTTACTGGAGAGCAGTACTTC	CASSLGQVTGEQYF
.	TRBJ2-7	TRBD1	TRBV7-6	TGTGCCAGCAGTTCGACACCGGGACAGGTATCCGAGCAGTACTTC	CASSSTPGQVSEQYF
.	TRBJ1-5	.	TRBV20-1	.	CSASWQLLRAVLRAGHQHF
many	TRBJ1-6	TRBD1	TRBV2	TGTGCCAGCTCCCCGGACAGGGAGGTCTATAATTCACCCCTCCACTTT	CASSPDREVYNSPLHF